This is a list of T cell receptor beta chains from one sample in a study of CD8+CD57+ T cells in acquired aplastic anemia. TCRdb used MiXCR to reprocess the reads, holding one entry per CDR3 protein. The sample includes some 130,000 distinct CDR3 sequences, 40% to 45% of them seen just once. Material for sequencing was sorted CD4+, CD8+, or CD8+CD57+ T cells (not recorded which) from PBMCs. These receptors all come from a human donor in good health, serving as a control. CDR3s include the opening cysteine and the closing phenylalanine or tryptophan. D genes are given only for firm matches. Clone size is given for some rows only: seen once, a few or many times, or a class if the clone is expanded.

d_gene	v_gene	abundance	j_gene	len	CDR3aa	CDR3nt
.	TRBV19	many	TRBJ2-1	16	CASSIVWTGPYNEQFF	TGTGCCAGTAGTATAGTTTGGACGGGCCCGTACAATGAGCAGTTCTTC
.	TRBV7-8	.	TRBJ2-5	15	CASSLVLGSQETQYF	TGTGCCAGCAGCTTAGTTTTGGGCTCCCAAGAGACCCAGTACTTC
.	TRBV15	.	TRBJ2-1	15	CATSRGSISYNEQFF	TGTGCCACCAGCAGAGGTAGTATTTCCTACAATGAGCAGTTCTTC
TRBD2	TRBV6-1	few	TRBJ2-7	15	CASSGGTSGSYEQYF	TGTGCCAGCAGTGGTGGGACTAGCGGGAGTTACGAGCAGTACTTC
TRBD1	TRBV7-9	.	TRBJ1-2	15	CASSFGTAVNYGYTF	TGTGCCAGCAGCTTTGGGACAGCAGTCAACTATGGCTACACCTTC
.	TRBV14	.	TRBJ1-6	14	CASSQVLGASPLHF	TGTGCCAGCAGCCAAGTTTTAGGGGCTTCACCCCTCCACTTT
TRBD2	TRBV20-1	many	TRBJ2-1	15	CSARPSSGGRNEQFF	TGCAGTGCCAGACCATCTAGCGGGGGGAGGAATGAGCAGTTCTTC
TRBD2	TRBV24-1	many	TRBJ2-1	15	CATSDWTSGWGEQFF	TGTGCCACCAGTGATTGGACTAGCGGGTGGGGTGAGCAGTTCTTC
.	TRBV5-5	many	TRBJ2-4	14	CASSDRQDLLVQYF	TGTGCCAGCAGCGACCGACAGGATCTCCTGGTTCAGTACTTC
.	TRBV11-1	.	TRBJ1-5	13	CASSLGLSSPQHF	TGTGCCAGCAGCTTAGGCTTGAGTTCCCCCCAGCATTTT
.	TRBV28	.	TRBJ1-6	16	CASSPVGGGLNSPLHF	TGTGCCAGCAGTCCCGTGGGCGGAGGACTAAATTCACCCCTCCACTTT
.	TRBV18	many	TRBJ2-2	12	CASSPVKEELFF	TGTGCCAGCTCACCAGTCAAGGAGGAGCTGTTTTTT
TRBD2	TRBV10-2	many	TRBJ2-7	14	CASKASGRTAEQYF	TGCGCCAGCAAGGCTAGCGGGAGGACGGCCGAGCAGTACTTC
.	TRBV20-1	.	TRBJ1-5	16	CSARIPVSADNQPQHF	TGCAGTGCTAGAATTCCTGTGTCGGCAGATAATCAGCCCCAGCATTTT
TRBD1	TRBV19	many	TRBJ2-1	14	CASSTGTGNNEQFF	TGTGCCAGTAGTACCGGGACAGGGAACAATGAGCAGTTCTTC
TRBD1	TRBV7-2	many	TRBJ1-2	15	CASSLSGAGGGGYTF	TGTGCCAGCAGCTTAAGTGGCGCAGGGGGCGGCGGCTACACCTTC
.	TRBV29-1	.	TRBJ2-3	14	CSATTGFNTDTQYF	TGCAGCGCCACAACAGGGTTCAACACAGATACGCAGTATTTT
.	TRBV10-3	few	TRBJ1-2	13	CAISGDNNYGYAF	TGTGCCATCAGTGGAGACAATAACTATGGCTACGCCTTC
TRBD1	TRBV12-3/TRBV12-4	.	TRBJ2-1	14	CASSLWTGVNEQFF	TGTGCCAGCAGCCTATGGACAGGGGTCAATGAGCAGTTCTTC
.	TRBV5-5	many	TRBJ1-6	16	CASSLAGVPYNSPLHF	TGTGCCAGCAGCTTGGCCGGGGTACCCTATAATTCACCCCTCCACTTT